The 32 T cell receptor beta chains presented below share a single source sample, sequenced in a study of blood T cells in healthy people across ages. The use of a sample-barcoded 5' primer and a J-beta primer mix characterized a second PCR of about 7 to 12 cycles. TCRdb re-derived calls from the 5' RACE reads in MiXCR, one entry per CDR3 protein. The table shows over a million distinct CDR3 sequences, with 35% to 45% occurring only once. Sequenced sample: blood. All receptors derive from a woman under 30 in good health.

This chain uses TRBV6-5 with TRBJ2-3, with D unresolved. The CDR3 contains 16 residues. Germline V lookup: CDR1 MNHEY, CDR2 SVGAGI. V was trimmed by 4 bases and J by 3 bases, leaving 17 bases between them. The CDR3 nucleotides are TGTGCCAGCAGTTCCCTGATAGGGCGAAAGACAGATACGCAGTATTTT. It is translated as CASSSLIGRKTDTQYF.

The chain employs TRBV9 and TRBJ1-1; possibly TRBD1 for D (6 bases). V was shortened by 0 bases and J by 0 bases, with 12 bases between the two germline ends. The V gene's germline CDR1 is SGDLS and CDR2 YYNGEE. The CDR3 totals 16 residues. CDR3 nucleotides: TGTGCCAGCAGCGTAGGCACAGGGATGATGAACACTGAAGCTTTCTTT. Protein: CASSVGTGMMNTEAFF.

This rearrangement joins TRBV4-1 to TRBJ1-4; no clear D. Germline V gene lookup returns CDR1 MGHRA and CDR2 YSYEKL. The CDR3 has 16 residues. V was trimmed by 1 base and J by 6 bases, leaving 15 bases between them. The CDR3 DNA reads as TGCGCCAGCAGCCAAGTGGTGCTACCGGCGGATGAAAAACTGTTTTTT. Residues: CASSQVVLPADEKLFF.

The chain is built from TRBV7-2 and TRBJ1-2; D gene uncertain. This CDR3 comprises 13 residues. Per the germline V gene, CDR1 is SGHTA and CDR2 is FQGNSA. Trimming left V 5 bases short and J 7 bases short, with 14 bases between. The CDR3, as DNA: TGTGCCAGCAGCCAAGGTCCGGATCGTGGCTACACCTTC. The encoded protein is CASSQGPDRGYTF.

Only a few counts were recorded for this clonotype. The V call is TRBV20-1, the J call TRBJ2-1; D is ambiguous. V shed 3 bases and J shed 5 bases, with 8 bases lying between them. Germline assignment: CDR1 DFQATT and CDR2 SNEGSKA (reference sequence). The CDR3 loop spans 12 amino acids. The CDR3 reads CSASGVNNEQFF. The CDR3 DNA follows: TGCAGTGCTAGCGGTGTGAACAATGAGCAGTTCTTC.

V gene TRBV7-9 combines with J gene TRBJ2-7; D may be TRBD2 (5 bases). The CDR3 is 16 amino acids. The germline V and J ends were trimmed by 5 bases and 7 bases, with 24 bases remaining between them. Per germline, CDR1 SEHNR and CDR2 FQNEAQ (reference sequence). The CDR3 DNA follows: TGTGCCAGCAGCCGCGACGGGGTCAGCTCCTACAATGAGCAGTACTTC. This codes for CASSRDGVSSYNEQYF.

The chain carries TRBV7-9 and TRBJ2-7; D gene uncertain. Germline V gene sequence: CDR1 SEHNR, CDR2 FQNEAQ (reference sequence). V was shortened by 0 bases and J by 3 bases, with 15 bases between the two germline ends. The CDR3 is 16 amino acids. This chain's CDR3 is CASSLASEKYHYEQYF. The CDR3 bases are TGTGCCAGCAGCTTAGCATCTGAGAAATATCACTACGAGCAGTACTTC.

The chain employs TRBV2 and TRBJ2-7; TRBD2 agrees at 14 bases. The DNA end favors TRBJ2-5, so the J call may be wrong. Per the germline V gene, CDR1 is SNHLY and CDR2 is FYNNEI. The length of the CDR3 is 16 residues. The CDR3 protein is CASSHGTSGRKETQYF. In DNA, the CDR3 is TGTGCCAGCAGTCATGGGACTAGCGGGAGAAAAGAGACCCAGTACTTC.

The table lists this clonotype with a count of one. The rearrangement links TRBV25-1 to TRBJ1-1; TRBD1 matches 9 bases. V lost 1 base, J lost 6 bases, and 6 bases stayed unmatched. The CDR3 covers 15 residues. CDR1 MGHDK and CDR2 SYGVNS come from the germline V gene. The CDR3 nucleotides read TGTGCCAGCAGTGAATCCCAGACAGGGGGTGCTGAAGCTTTCTTT. Residues: CASSESQTGGAEAFF.

There are a few counts of this clonotype. The chain carries TRBV10-3 and TRBJ1-2; D remains unclear. The CDR3 sequence is 15 residues long. Germline V gene sequence: CDR1 ENHRY, CDR2 SYGVKD. V was shortened by 4 bases and J by 2 bases, with 14 bases between the two germline ends. The CDR3 DNA follows: TGTGCCATCAGTGCCTTTGTATCCGAGAACTATGGCTACACCTTC. Translation gives CAISAFVSENYGYTF.

This clonotype was recorded many times. This chain uses TRBV5-1 with TRBJ2-3; 8 positions agree with TRBD2. The V gene end was trimmed by 1 base and the J gene end by 1 base; junction bases not matched to a gene: 2. Germline CDR1 is SGHRS and CDR2 is YFSETQ. The CDR3 is 15 amino acids. CDR3 loop: CASSLSLAGTDTQYF. As DNA, the CDR3 is TGCGCCAGCAGCTTGTCACTAGCGGGCACAGATACGCAGTATTTT.

This clonotype appeared many times. This chain links TRBV7-2 with TRBJ2-1; 10 nucleotides agree with TRBD2. This CDR3 has 16 amino acids. Looked up from germline, CDR1 is SGHTA and CDR2 is FQGNSA. The trim removed 0 bases at V and 2 bases at J, leaving 1 base unmatched. CDR3 coding DNA: TGTGCCAGCAGCTTAGCCGGGACTAGCGCCTACAATGAGCAGTTCTTC. Amino acid sequence: CASSLAGTSAYNEQFF.

V is TRBV4-3 and J is TRBJ2-1; 8 nucleotides line up with TRBD2. The CDR3 is made up of 17 amino acids. CDR1 is LGHNA and CDR2 is YSLEER in the germline V gene. V lost 4 bases and J lost 0; bases outside the gene matches: 8. CDR3 bases: TGCGCCAGCAGCCCATTCCGGACTAGCTCCTCCTACAATGAGCAGTTCTTC. It encodes CASSPFRTSSSYNEQFF.

The chain is built from TRBV2 and TRBJ2-7; D possibly corresponds to TRBD2 (5 bases). The CDR3 is 15 amino acids. Per germline, CDR1 SNHLY and CDR2 FYNNEI. Trimming stripped 3 bases from V and 1 base from J, with 13 bases between. In DNA, the CDR3 is TGTGCCAGCAGTGAGAAAAGCGGACTTTCCTACGAGCAGTACTTC. Its protein is CASSEKSGLSYEQYF.

For this clonotype: This may come from a read error, since a much larger clone is one base off. This sequence joins TRBV20-1 and TRBJ2-1, with D tentatively TRBD1 (5 bases). Deletions cut 4 bases from V and 5 bases from J, with 6 bases between. This CDR3 is 11 amino acids long. Germline CDR1 DFQATT, CDR2 SNEGSKA (reference sequence). CDR3 DNA: TGCAGTGCTACAGGGCACAATGAGCAGTTCTTC. Its translation is CSATGHNEQFF.

This clonotype appeared a single time. At one of its ends the junction is not consistent with the germline gene, which may arise from a read error. This chain uses TRBV3-1 with TRBJ1-2; D is unclear. The germline V gene has CDR1 LGHDT and CDR2 YNNKEL (reference sequence). The CDR3 loop spans 11 amino acids. The CDR3 DNA reads TGTGCCAACAGCCAATTGGAGGACTACACCTTC. It yields the protein CANSQLEDYTF.

V usage is TRBV6-2 or TRBV6-3 and J usage is TRBJ1-5, with 8 positions matching TRBD1. The CDR3 covers 14 residues. With V trimmed by 6 bases and J by 8 bases, 9 bases remained unmatched. Germline loops: CDR1 MNHEY, CDR2 SVGEGT. This chain's CDR3 is CASRPGQGWEPQHF. The DNA for the CDR3 is TGTGCCAGCAGGCCAGGACAGGGTTGGGAGCCCCAGCATTTT.

This clonotype appeared a few times. At one of its ends the junction is not consistent with the germline gene, which may arise from a read error. This chain uses TRBV18 with TRBJ2-1, with D possibly TRBD1 on 6 matching bases. Germline V gene sequence: CDR1 KGHSH, CDR2 LQKENI. The CDR3 runs 15 residues. CDR3 sequence (DNA): TGTGCCAGCTCTCCACGGGGACACCTATACAATGAGCAGTTCTTC. This sequence encodes CASSPRGHLYNEQFF. Together with reference TRBV18 and TRBJ2-1, the CDR3 gives the full variable domain: NAGVMQNPRHLVRRRGQEARLRCSPMKGHSHVYWYRQLPEEGLKFMVYLQKENIIDESGMPKERFSAEFPKEGPSILRIQQVVRGDSAAYFCASSPRGHLYNEQFFGPGTRLTVL.

The chain is built from TRBV25-1 and TRBJ2-1; 8 bases match TRBD2. The CDR3 runs to 14 residues. Trimming removed 7 bases from V and 7 bases from J; junction bases left unmatched: 9. The germline gives CDR1 MGHDK, CDR2 SYGVNS. The chain's CDR3 is CASTRAGVENEQFF. The CDR3 DNA sequence: TGTGCCAGCACCCGAGCGGGAGTGGAGAATGAGCAGTTCTTC.

V is TRBV28 and J is TRBJ2-7; tentatively, D is TRBD1 (6 bases). Between the trimmed V and J ends, which lost 4 bases and 2 bases, there was a span of 21 bases. Per the germline V gene, CDR1 is MDHEN and CDR2 is SYDVKM. The CDR3 extends over 17 amino acids. The CDR3 is CASSSLGDATGPYEQYF. Written as DNA, the CDR3 is TGTGCCAGCAGTTCCCTTGGTGATGCGACAGGTCCCTACGAGCAGTACTTC.

This clonotype was seen more than once but under ten times. This chain joins TRBV7-9 and TRBJ2-7; D remains ambiguous. With 5 bases removed from V and 0 bases from J, the gap between germline ends came to 14 bases. The CDR3 runs to 15 residues. Germline V gene data show CDR1 as SEHNR and CDR2 as FQNEAQ (reference sequence). The CDR3 nucleotides read TGTGCCAGCAGCCCTAGGAAACCGAGCTCCTACGAGCAGTACTTC. It specifies CASSPRKPSSYEQYF.

The chain has TRBV27 and TRBJ1-4; possible D gene TRBD1, 5 bases. Germline CDR1 reads MNHEY; CDR2 reads SMNVEV (reference sequence). Trimming removed 2 bases at V and 7 bases at J, with 11 bases between. The CDR3 totals 14 residues. CDR3 sequence (DNA): TGTGCCAGCAGTTTAGGGACGCGGGGTGAAAAACTGTTTTTT. This encodes CASSLGTRGEKLFF.

This clonotype was recorded only once. The chain is built from TRBV25-1 and TRBJ2-1, with TRBD2 identical over 7 bases. The assigned J gene may be wrong: the sequence end matches TRBJ2-7 better. This CDR3 has 15 amino acids. In germline, CDR1 is MGHDK, CDR2 SYGVNS. CDR3 protein: CASSENSGSYNEQYF. As DNA, the CDR3 is TGTGCCAGCAGTGAGAATAGCGGGTCCTACAATGAGCAGTACTTC.

This clonotype was counted only a few times. The chain links TRBV20-1 to TRBJ2-3, with D tentatively TRBD2 (6 bases). Per germline, CDR1 DFQATT and CDR2 SNEGSKA (reference sequence). CDR3 size: 12 residues. V lost 7 bases and J 4 bases, leaving 12 bases between the germline ends. The CDR3 DNA is TGCAGTGGGAACCGGGACTCAGATACGCAGTATTTT. Protein product: CSGNRDSDTQYF.

This sequence joins TRBV29-1 and TRBJ1-2, with D possibly TRBD1 on 5 matching bases. Trimming shortened V by 3 bases and J by 8 bases, and 10 bases separated the two germline ends. The germline V gene has CDR1 SQVTM and CDR2 ANQGSEA. The CDR3 is 11 residues long. The CDR3 region is CSVEVGGGYTF. The CDR3 DNA follows: TGCAGCGTTGAGGTCGGGGGAGGCTACACCTTC.

This clonotype was counted once. The V call is TRBV5-1, the J call TRBJ2-5; D unclear. The CDR3 extends over 13 amino acids. In germline, CDR1 is SGHRS, CDR2 YFSETQ. V lost 0 bases and J 5 bases, leaving 8 bases between the germline ends. The CDR3 reads CASSLEDGETQYF. The CDR3 DNA sequence: TGCGCCAGCAGCTTGGAGGATGGGGAGACCCAGTACTTC.

This chain uses TRBV27 with TRBJ1-5, with TRBD1 matching 7 bases. V lost 10 bases to trimming and J lost 6 bases; unmatched junction nucleotides: 15. The germline V gene has CDR1 MNHEY and CDR2 SMNVEV (reference sequence). The CDR3 covers 15 residues. The CDR3 is CANRLTTGVRQPQHF. CDR3 DNA: TGTGCCAACAGACTAACCACAGGGGTACGTCAGCCCCAGCATTTT.

This clonotype was observed a handful of times. The rearrangement uses TRBV29-1 and TRBJ2-3; 16 bases agree with TRBD2. The CDR3 sequence is 16 residues long. V lost 3 bases and J lost 4; bases outside the gene matches: 4. Looked up from germline, CDR1 is SQVTM and CDR2 is ANQGSEA. CDR3 nucleotides: TGCAGCGTTGACGGGACTAGCGGGAGGGCCCCAGATACGCAGTATTTT. Protein: CSVDGTSGRAPDTQYF.

This sequence joins TRBV20-1 and TRBJ1-4; D is ambiguous. CDR1 and CDR2 from the germline V gene are DFQATT and SNEGSKA (reference sequence). The CDR3 spans 17 residues. Trimming removed 4 bases from V and 3 bases from J, with 21 bases in between. In DNA form, the CDR3 reads TGCAGTGCTAAAGGGAGTGATTGGAAGGGTTCTAATGAAAAACTGTTTTTT. Amino acids: CSAKGSDWKGSNEKLFF.

The chain recombines TRBV6-1 with TRBJ2-3; 13 bases align to TRBD2. The CDR3 is 19 amino acids. V dropped 5 bases and J dropped 2; count of bases not matched to a gene: 13. CDR1 and CDR2 (germline): MNHNS, SASEGT. Here the CDR3 DNA reads TGTGCCAGCAGTCCGTTACTAGCGGGAGGGCCCTTTAACACAGATACGCAGTATTTT. It codes for CASSPLLAGGPFNTDTQYF.

The sample holds a few counts of this clonotype. The rearrangement links TRBV20-1 to TRBJ2-7; 8 nucleotides align to TRBD2. Germline-derived CDR1 and CDR2 are DFQATT and SNEGSKA (reference sequence). The J segment lost 3 bases and the V segment lost 3 bases, leaving 10 bases of the junction unmatched. This CDR3 comprises 15 residues. This CDR3 reads CSARSWRGARYEQYF. CDR3 sequence (DNA): TGCAGTGCTAGGTCATGGCGGGGGGCACGCTACGAGCAGTACTTC.

This CDR3 is CASSLATTADTQYF. CDR3 DNA: TGCGCCAGCAGCTTGGCGACTACGGCAGATACGCAGTATTTT. The rearrangement uses TRBV5-1 and TRBJ2-3; a weak D match, TRBD2 (5 bases). The CDR3 has 14 residues. Germline loops: CDR1 SGHRS, CDR2 YFSETQ. Trimming pared 0 bases from V and 4 bases from J, leaving 9 bases between.